The clone carrying this T cell receptor beta chain was observed a handful of times. The CDR3 has 14 residues. Germline V gene data show CDR1 as SQVTM and CDR2 as ANQGSEA. V dropped 4 bases and J dropped 0; count of bases not matched to a gene: 4. The data were taken from a study of blood T cell repertoires in COVID-19. The method was immunoSEQ multiplex PCR; TCRdb's version includes in-frame clones alone and lacks a portion of them. The sample yields over 350,000 clones, around 90% seen once. The J gene is TRBJ1-1, the V gene TRBV29-1; 8 bases align to TRBD1. The origin of this receptor is a woman younger than 35 with acute COVID-19. The sample consisted of PBMCs or T cells enriched from blood (not recorded which). This CDR3 reads CSVGGQAMNTEAFF. The CDR3 nucleotides are TGCAGCGTTGGGGGACAGGCCATGAACACTGAAGCTTTCTTT.